A single sample is the source of the 25 T cell receptor beta chains below, sequenced in a study of PD-1 blockade in classical Hodgkin lymphoma. The data were produced by immunoSEQ multiplex PCR, yet TCRdb's version contains in-frame clones alone and is incomplete. The data hold about 85,000 clones, with about 90% observed a single time. Every patient was affected by relapse after autologous stem cell transplantation, while exposure to brentuximab vedotin was not uniform. This specimen was peripheral blood mononuclear cells (PBMCs), taken before the second cycle of nivolumab. These receptors were collected from a human donor with classical Hodgkin lymphoma.

The V call is TRBV4-1, the J call TRBJ2-5; no definite D call. The germline CDR1 and CDR2 sequences are MGHRA and YSYEKL. Trimming cost V 0 bases and J 3 bases, with 17 bases left between them. This CDR3 is built from 17 residues. The CDR3 reads CASSQESFLDPEETQYF. CDR3 DNA sequence: TGCGCCAGCAGCCAAGAAAGTTTCTTAGACCCTGAAGAGACCCAGTACTTC.

The chain uses TRBV10-3 and TRBJ2-7; the match to TRBD2 covers 12 bases. Germline values: CDR1 ENHRY, CDR2 SYGVKD. The CDR3 runs to 18 residues. The V segment lost 0 bases and the J segment 5 bases; nucleotides outside the gene matches: 11. The CDR3 nucleotides read TGTGCCATCAGTGAGTCCTCTAGCGGGAGGGCCCTGATTAACGAGCAGTACTTC. Translated: CAISESSSGRALINEQYF.

In this sample, this clone turned up a few times. This sequence joins TRBV6-5 and TRBJ2-7, with D possibly being TRBD1 (6 bases). CDR1 MNHEY and CDR2 SVGAGI come from the germline V gene. V was pared by 5 bases and J by 4 bases, with 18 bases between. The CDR3 totals 15 residues. The CDR3 here is CASSGRGAGSYEQYF. The CDR3 DNA is TGTGCCAGCAGTGGCAGGGGCGCCGGTTCTTACGAGCAGTACTTC.

This chain connects TRBV14 to TRBJ2-2, with D perhaps given as TRBD1 or TRBD2 (5 bases each). The CDR3 covers 17 residues. Trimming pared 1 base from V and 3 bases from J, leaving 15 bases between. Germline values: CDR1 SGHDN, CDR2 FVKESK. The CDR3 bases are TGTGCCAGCAGCCAAGTGTGGGGACCAAGCTACACCGGGGAGCTGTTTTTT. It translates to CASSQVWGPSYTGELFF.

V and J are TRBV27 and TRBJ1-5; 7 bases agree with TRBD1. The germline gives CDR1 MNHEY, CDR2 SMNVEV (reference sequence). The CDR3 loop spans 15 amino acids. V lost 1 base, J lost 5 bases, and 5 bases stayed unmatched. CDR3 sequence (DNA): TGTGCCAGCAGTTTATTTAGGGGGACAGATCAGCCCCAGCATTTT. Its translation: CASSLFRGTDQPQHF.

The chain carries TRBV2 and TRBJ2-3; D gene unclear. Germline CDR1 reads SNHLY; CDR2 reads FYNNEI. V lost 6 bases and J 2 bases, leaving 9 bases between the germline ends. The CDR3 consists of 13 residues. The CDR3 nucleotides are TGTGCCAGCAGGGGAAGCTACACAGATACGCAGTATTTT. This translates into CASRGSYTDTQYF.

The V and J genes are TRBV2 and TRBJ1-1; 7 nucleotides align to TRBD1. The CDR3 is 13 residues long. Germline CDR1 SNHLY, CDR2 FYNNEI. Unmatched junction bases numbered 2, after V lost 6 bases and J lost 1 base. The CDR3 DNA is TGTGCCAGCAGGAGGACAGGGAACACTGAAGCTTTCTTT. The encoded protein is CASRRTGNTEAFF.

V usage is TRBV4-1 and J usage is TRBJ1-1; D possibly corresponds to TRBD1 (5 bases). CDR1 MGHRA and CDR2 YSYEKL come from the germline V gene. This CDR3 has 12 amino acids. Trimming shortened V by 4 bases and J by 11 bases, and 14 bases separated the two germline ends. CDR3 in DNA: TGCGCCAGCAGCCCAGGGACCTCCCAGGCTTTCTTT. This codes for CASSPGTSQAFF.

This clone was picked up a small number of times. This chain joins TRBV27 and TRBJ2-5; 7 bases line up with TRBD2. The CDR3 spans 17 residues. CDR1 is MNHEY and CDR2 is SMNVEV in the germline V gene (reference sequence). V was pared by 0 bases and J by 3 bases, with 10 bases of the junction left unmatched. Here the CDR3 DNA reads TGTGCCAGCAGTTTATCTCTGGCTAGCGGAACAAAAGAGACCCAGTACTTC. This encodes CASSLSLASGTKETQYF.

This clone has more than one count but fewer than ten. The V call is TRBV4-1, the J call TRBJ1-1; D gene ambiguous. From germline, CDR1 is MGHRA and CDR2 YSYEKL. V was trimmed by 1 base and J by 7 bases, leaving 10 bases between them. The CDR3 is made up of 13 amino acids. CDR3 in amino acids: CASSQGFLGEAFF. In nucleotides, the CDR3 is TGCGCCAGCAGCCAAGGGTTTTTAGGTGAAGCTTTCTTT.

The rearrangement uses TRBV28 and TRBJ1-4; TRBD1 matches 7 bases. Looked up from germline, CDR1 is MDHEN and CDR2 is SYDVKM. The CDR3 extends over 15 amino acids. Unmatched junction bases numbered 9, after V lost 2 bases and J lost 9 bases. The CDR3 DNA sequence: TGTGCCAGCAGTTTACTAGGGACAGTAATGAAAAAACTGTTTTTT. This encodes CASSLLGTVMKKLFF.

CDR3 region: CASSSSGAAGELFF. The CDR3, as DNA: TGTGCCAGTAGTTCTAGCGGAGCGGCCGGGGAGCTGTTTTTT. The chain links TRBV19 to TRBJ2-2; 7 bases match TRBD2. The CDR3 totals 14 residues. In germline, CDR1 is LNHDA, CDR2 SQIVND (reference sequence). V shed 5 bases and J 6 bases; nucleotides not matched to a gene: 6. Using reference TRBV19 and TRBJ2-2 for the parts outside the CDR3, the full variable domain is DGGITQSPKYLFRKEGQNVTLSCEQNLNHDAMYWYRQDPGQGLRLIYYSQIVNDFQKGDIAEGYSVSREKKESFPLTVTSAQKNPTAFYLCASSSSGAAGELFFGEGSRLTVL.

This clone is a singleton in its sample. The CDR3 loop is CASSTWSDRGKAKEQYF. The CDR3 DNA reads as TGTGCCAGCAGTACATGGAGCGACAGGGGCAAAGCTAAGGAGCAGTACTTC. The V call is TRBV27, the J call TRBJ2-7, with 8 bases matching TRBD1. Germline trimming cut 5 bases from V and 7 bases from J; bases unmatched to any gene: 19. The CDR3 is 17 residues long. Germline CDR1 reads MNHEY; CDR2 reads SMNVEV (reference sequence).

This clone came up once. The chain is built from TRBV5-6 and TRBJ2-7; 9 bases agree with TRBD1. This CDR3 is 15 amino acids long. With 6 bases clipped from V and 0 bases from J, the junction kept 7 bases outside the gene matches. CDR1 is SGHDT, CDR2 YYEEEE, per germline. CDR3 bases: TGTGCCAGCATCCCCCGGGACAGGGTCTCCTACGAGCAGTACTTC. This codes for CASIPRDRVSYEQYF.

The rearrangement joins TRBV27 to TRBJ2-7; D is undetermined. V lost 4 bases, J lost 5 bases, and 12 bases lay in between. The germline gives CDR1 MNHEY, CDR2 SMNVEV (reference sequence). The CDR3 totals 13 residues. CDR3: CASSSLPKDEQYF. Written as DNA, the CDR3 is TGTGCCAGCAGTTCCCTTCCCAAGGACGAGCAGTACTTC.

The V gene is TRBV9, the J gene TRBJ2-1; 8 bases fit TRBD1. The V and J ends lost 5 bases and 5 bases, in that order; junction bases with no gene match: 6. This CDR3 spans 14 amino acids. Germline values: CDR1 SGDLS, CDR2 YYNGEE. In DNA form, the CDR3 reads TGTGCCAGCAGTCGGACAGGGCGCGACAATGAGCAGTTCTTC. Its translation is CASSRTGRDNEQFF.

The chain combines TRBV6-5 with TRBJ1-5, with D maybe TRBD1 (6 bases). CDR3 length equals 12 residues. The V and J ends lost 6 bases and 5 bases respectively, with 8 bases between them. CDR1 is MNHEY and CDR2 is SVGAGI in the germline V gene. The CDR3 DNA reads TGTGCCAGCAGGGCAGGGGATCAGCCCCAGCATTTT. It is translated as CASRAGDQPQHF.

The chain carries TRBV5-4 and TRBJ2-3, with 10 bases fitting TRBD2. Germline trimming cut 5 bases from V and 2 bases from J; bases unmatched to any gene: 8. The germline V gene encodes CDR1 SGHNT and CDR2 YYREEE (reference sequence). CDR3 length: 16 amino acids. The CDR3 nucleotides are TGTGCCAGCAGGGCGGAACTAGCGGGATACACAGATACGCAGTATTTT. Its translation: CASRAELAGYTDTQYF.

The V call is TRBV28, the J call TRBJ2-6; 7 nucleotides match TRBD1. J was trimmed by 0 bases and V by 8 bases; bases with no gene match: 4. The CDR3 spans 15 residues. Germline values: CDR1 MDHEN, CDR2 SYDVKM. CDR3 amino acids: CASWDSNSGANVLTF. The CDR3 DNA follows: TGTGCCAGCTGGGACAGCAACTCTGGGGCCAACGTCCTGACTTTC.

The J gene is TRBJ1-5, the V gene TRBV19; TRBD1 aligns across 7 bases. Germline CDR1 and CDR2: LNHDA and SQIVND (reference sequence). The CDR3 totals 17 residues. V lost 4 bases to trimming and J lost 1 base; unmatched junction nucleotides: 10. The CDR3 loop is CASSRDSLLRSNQPQHF. Written as DNA, the CDR3 is TGTGCCAGTAGTAGGGACAGTTTGTTAAGGAGCAATCAGCCCCAGCATTTT.

The rearrangement uses TRBV28 and TRBJ1-1; TRBD1 is a possible D gene (5 bases). Germline-derived CDR1 and CDR2 are MDHEN and SYDVKM. Between the trimmed V and J ends, which lost 3 bases and 3 bases, there was a span of 14 bases. The CDR3 spans 15 residues. The DNA for the CDR3 is TGTGCCAGCAGTTTCCCTCAATGGGGGGACACTGAAGCTTTCTTT. Its translation: CASSFPQWGDTEAFF. The whole variable domain, filled in from reference TRBV28 and TRBJ1-1, reads DVKVTQSSRYLVKRTGEKVFLECVQDMDHENMFWYRQDPGLGLRLIYFSYDVKMKEKGDIPEGYSVSREKKERFSLILESASTNQTSMYLCASSFPQWGDTEAFFGQGTRLTVV.

This rearrangement joins TRBV29-1 to TRBJ2-7, with D unresolved. Germline loops: CDR1 SQVTM, CDR2 ANQGSEA. V was shortened by 2 bases and J by 0 bases, with 8 bases between the two germline ends. This CDR3 contains 13 residues. This chain's CDR3 is CSVEPTGSYEQYF. The CDR3 coding sequence is TGCAGCGTTGAACCGACGGGCTCCTACGAGCAGTACTTC.

The chain is built from TRBV6-5 and TRBJ2-7; D is uncertain. Trimming removed 0 bases at V and 4 bases at J, with 10 bases between. This CDR3 is built from 14 residues. In germline, CDR1 is MNHEY, CDR2 SVGAGI. CDR3 protein: CASSYSAPGYEQYF. CDR3 coding DNA: TGTGCCAGCAGTTACTCGGCGCCCGGGTACGAGCAGTACTTC.

This chain connects TRBV5-4 to TRBJ1-1, with a possible D match to TRBD1 (6 bases). The V end lost 3 bases, the J end lost 5 bases, and 11 bases lay between the germline ends. The germline gives CDR1 SGHNT, CDR2 YYREEE (reference sequence). This CDR3 comprises 13 residues. In DNA form, the CDR3 reads TGTGCCAGCAGCTCGACAGGACGAACTGAAGCTTTCTTT. It translates to CASSSTGRTEAFF.

The rearrangement uses TRBV9 and TRBJ1-2; D remains ambiguous. CDR3 length: 13 residues. Germline V gene lookup returns CDR1 SGDLS and CDR2 YYNGEE. Trimming removed 0 bases at V and 7 bases at J, with 10 bases between. For the CDR3, the DNA is TGTGCCAGCAGCGTAGTGGGTCGGATTGGCTACACCTTC. Amino acids: CASSVVGRIGYTF.